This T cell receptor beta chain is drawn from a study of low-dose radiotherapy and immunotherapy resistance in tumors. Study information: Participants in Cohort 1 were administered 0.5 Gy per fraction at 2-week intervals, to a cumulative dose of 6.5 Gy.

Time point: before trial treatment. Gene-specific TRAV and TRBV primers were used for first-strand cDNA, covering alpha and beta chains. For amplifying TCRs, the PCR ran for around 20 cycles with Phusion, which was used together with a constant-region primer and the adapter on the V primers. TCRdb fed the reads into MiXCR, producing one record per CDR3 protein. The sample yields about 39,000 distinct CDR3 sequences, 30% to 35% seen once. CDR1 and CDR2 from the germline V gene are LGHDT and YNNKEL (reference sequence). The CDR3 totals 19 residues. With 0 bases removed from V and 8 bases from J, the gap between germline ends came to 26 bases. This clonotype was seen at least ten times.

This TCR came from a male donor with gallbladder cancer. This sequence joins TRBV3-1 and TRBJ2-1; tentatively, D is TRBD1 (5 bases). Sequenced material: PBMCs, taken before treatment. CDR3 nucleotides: TGTGCCAGCAGCCAAGATCTTGCTGTGGGGCCCGCTTATACAGATGAGCAGTTCTTC. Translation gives CASSQDLAVGPAYTDEQFF.